This is a list of T cell receptor beta chains from one sample in a study of cytomegalovirus exposure and HLA in healthy donors. Assay: immunoSEQ multiplex PCR; the TCRdb copy retains only in-frame clones and omits some. Here the sample spans around 100,000 clones, about 95% being singletons. The sequenced material came from PBMCs. The receptor source for this set is a young woman in good health and CMV-seronegative. CDR3s include the opening cysteine and the closing phenylalanine or tryptophan. The order of the fields is V gene, CDR3 length, clone size, D gene, J gene, CDR3 DNA, CDR3 protein. A D gene is named only where the DNA matches it firmly. The size of a clone is reported for some rows only, either as once, few or many, or as a class for expanded clones.

>TRBV19|15|.|.|TRBJ2-3
TGTGCCAGTAGTATAGTGGGGGGGCTCACAGATACGCAGTATTTT
CASSIVGGLTDTQYF
>TRBV29-1|17|.|TRBD1|TRBJ2-6
TGCAGCGTTGTTGCAGGGGGTACGACAGGTGGGGCCAACGTCCTGACTTTC
CSVVAGGTTGGANVLTF
>TRBV6-5|16|.|.|TRBJ2-7
TGTGCCAGCAGTTATGGGGCGAGGCTCGCCCCTTACGAGCAGTACTTC
CASSYGARLAPYEQYF
>TRBV6-8|16|.|TRBD2|TRBJ2-5
TGTGCCAGCAGCAATGGGACTAGCGAGTACCAAGAGACCCAGTACTTC
CASSNGTSEYQETQYF
>TRBV6-4|15|few|.|TRBJ2-1
TGTGCCAGCAGTGACAGTGCGGCCGAATACAATGAGCAGTTCTTC
CASSDSAAEYNEQFF
>TRBV7-9|15|.|TRBD1|TRBJ2-3
TGTGCCAGCAGCTTCGGACAGGATGGCACAGATACGCAGTATTTT
CASSFGQDGTDTQYF
>TRBV4-1|17|.|.|TRBJ2-3
TGCGCCAGCAGCCCTGGTAGAGGCGGGCGGAGCACAGATACGCAGTATTTT
CASSPGRGGRSTDTQYF
>TRBV10-2|13|.|.|TRBJ1-2
TGCGCCAGCAGTGACATTAGTACCTATGGCTACACCTTC
CASSDISTYGYTF
>TRBV10-3|15|.|TRBD2|TRBJ2-1
TGTGCCATCAGTGAGAGGCGGGAGAAGGACAATGAGCAGTTCTTC
CAISERREKDNEQFF
>TRBV29-1|16|.|TRBD1|TRBJ2-5
TGCAGCGTTGAAGGCACAACCGGGACAGGGTCAGAGACCCAGTACTTC
CSVEGTTGTGSETQYF
>TRBV7-5|22|.|.|TRBJ1-5
TGTGCCAGAAGCTCTCCCATACCGTCGCTGGGGCGCGAAATCGTTTGTAATCAGCCCCAGCATTTT
CARSSPIPSLGREIVCNQPQHF
>TRBV6-5|14|.|.|TRBJ2-7
TGTGCCAGCAGTTACTCGGGGAGAACCTACGAGCAGTACTTC
CASSYSGRTYEQYF
>TRBV7-9|15|.|.|TRBJ1-1
TGTGCCAGCAGCTTCGTCCGGGGAATTAACACTGAAGCTTTCTTT
CASSFVRGINTEAFF
>TRBV21-1|13|.|.|TRBJ2-7
TGTGCCAGCAGCAAATCCCCGGGGAACGAGCAGTACTTC
CASSKSPGNEQYF
>TRBV9|14|.|TRBD1|TRBJ1-2
TGTGCCAGCAGCGTGGCGACAGGGAACTATGGCTACACCTTC
CASSVATGNYGYTF
>TRBV7-8|15|.|.|TRBJ1-5
TGTGCCAGCAGCTTAGTCCAGGGCCTAAATCAGCCCCAGCATTTT
CASSLVQGLNQPQHF
>TRBV29-1|16|.|.|TRBJ2-7
TGCAGCGTTGAAATGCGGTATAGCGCCCAATCCTACGAGCAGTACTTC
CSVEMRYSAQSYEQYF
>TRBV5-1|14|.|TRBD1|TRBJ2-5
TGCGCCAGCAGCCTCACAGGGGTTTCAGAGACCCAGTACTTC
CASSLTGVSETQYF
>TRBV7-2|16|once|TRBD1|TRBJ2-2
TGTGCCAGCAGCTTAGCTAACAGGGGGCTAGACGGGGAGCTGTTTTTT
CASSLANRGLDGELFF
>TRBV5-1|14|.|TRBD2|TRBJ2-1
TGCGCCAGCAGCGGGCCGGGACTAGCGTCTGAGCAGTTCTTC
CASSGPGLASEQFF
>TRBV4-1|17|.|.|TRBJ2-3
TGCGCCAGCAGCCAAGAGCAAGGGTTGGGGAGGACAGATACGCAGTATTTT
CASSQEQGLGRTDTQYF
>TRBV30|15|.|TRBD2|TRBJ2-5
TGTGCCTGGACGGAAAAGCGGGGGCCACAAGAGACCCAGTACTTC
CAWTEKRGPQETQYF
>TRBV7-8|17|.|.|TRBJ1-5
TGTGCCAGCAGCCCCCTTAAGCGCGGTCTTAGCAATCAGCCCCAGCATTTT
CASSPLKRGLSNQPQHF
>TRBV6-1|17|.|TRBD2|TRBJ2-1
TGTGCCAGCAGTGAAGCCCCCGGGACTAGTGGGGCAAGTGAGCAGTTCTTC
CASSEAPGTSGASEQFF
>TRBV7-8|14|.|.|TRBJ1-1
TGTGCCAGCAGCTTAAGGTATGGAGTCACTGAAGCTTTCTTT
CASSLRYGVTEAFF
>TRBV5-1|14|.|TRBD2|TRBJ2-1
TGCGCCAGCAGCTCGGGACTAGCGGGGAATGAGCAGTTCTTC
CASSSGLAGNEQFF
>TRBV6-5|13|.|.|TRBJ1-2
TGTGCCAGCAGCACCCAGGGTGGCTATGGCTACACCTTC
CASSTQGGYGYTF
>TRBV18|17|.|.|TRBJ1-1
TGTGCCAGCTCACCACAGTGGGCTTCGGGGTTGAACACTGAAGCTTTCTTT
CASSPQWASGLNTEAFF
>TRBV6-6|14|.|.|TRBJ2-2
TGTGCCAGCAGTTCCCTCAGGGGAACCGGGGAGCTGTTTTTT
CASSSLRGTGELFF
>TRBV7-6|13|.|.|TRBJ2-1
TGTGCCAGCAGCTTAGGGGGCGTGTCGGGGCAGTTCTTC
CASSLGGVSGQFF
>TRBV9|16|once|TRBD1|TRBJ1-6
TGTGCCAGCAGCGTAGAAGGGGGCGTCATTAATTCACCCCTCCACTTT
CASSVEGGVINSPLHF
>TRBV9|13|.|.|TRBJ1-1
TGTGCCAGCAGCGTAGCCGTAAACACTGAAGCTTTCTTT
CASSVAVNTEAFF
>TRBV29-1|15|.|TRBD1|TRBJ2-4
TGCAGCGTCGGGGGACAGGGAAAAGCCAAAAACATTCAGTACTTC
CSVGGQGKAKNIQYF
>TRBV27|13|.|.|TRBJ1-2
TGTGCCAGCAGTTTGGGAGGGAACTATGGCTACACCTTC
CASSLGGNYGYTF
>TRBV29-1|10|once|.|TRBJ1-5
TGCAGCGTTGGTCCAGAGCCCCAGCATTTT
CSVGPEPQHF
>TRBV11-3|11|once|.|TRBJ2-7
TGTGCCAGCAGCTCCCGTTACGAGCAGTACTTC
CASSSRYEQYF
>TRBV7-9|14|.|.|TRBJ2-5
TGTGCCATCTCAAGAACTGAAGGGAGGGAGACCCAGTACTTC
CAISRTEGRETQYF
>TRBV19|14|.|.|TRBJ1-1
TGTGCCAGCCTACTGGCGGGGAGGAACACTGAAGCTTTCTTT
CASLLAGRNTEAFF
>TRBV30|11|.|.|TRBJ2-1
TGTGCCTGGAGCATGGCCAATGAGCAGTTCTTC
CAWSMANEQFF
>TRBV9|15|.|TRBD2|TRBJ2-5
TGTGCCAGCAGCGCCGGACTAGCGGGGACGGAGACCCAGTACTTC
CASSAGLAGTETQYF
>TRBV18|18|.|TRBD2|TRBJ2-3
TGTGCCAGCTCACCAATCGCTAGCGGGAGGGCCCGCACAGATACGCAGTATTTT
CASSPIASGRARTDTQYF
>TRBV2|15|.|TRBD2|TRBJ2-5
TGTGCCAGCGGTGAGGGCCTCGGGGGGGCAGAGACCCAGTACTTC
CASGEGLGGAETQYF
>TRBV7-2|14|.|TRBD2|TRBJ2-7
TGTGCCAGCAGCACTAGCGGGAGGGACTACGAGCAGTACTTC
CASSTSGRDYEQYF
>TRBV9|15|.|TRBD2|TRBJ2-7
TGTGCCAGCAGCGTAGGAGCTAGCGGGAGCTCCGAGCAGTACTTC
CASSVGASGSSEQYF
>TRBV2|15|.|.|TRBJ1-5
TGTGCCAGCAGTGAAGTGGGAGGAGGGTATCAGCCCCAGCATTTT
CASSEVGGGYQPQHF
>TRBV2|15|.|TRBD1|TRBJ1-4
TGTGCCAGCAGTCCCCGGGACAGGGGATTGGAAAAACTGTTTTTT
CASSPRDRGLEKLFF
>TRBV5-1|14|once|.|TRBJ1-5
TGCGCCAGCAGCTTATCCGGACACAATCAGCCCCAGCATTTT
CASSLSGHNQPQHF
>TRBV5-1|15|.|.|TRBJ2-2
TGCGCCAGCAGCTCTCAACAGGGAAACACCGGGGAGCTGTTTTTT
CASSSQQGNTGELFF
>TRBV7-8|16|.|.|TRBJ1-3
TGTGCCAGCAGCCCAGTGGGGGGAGCCACTGGAAACACCATATATTTT
CASSPVGGATGNTIYF
>TRBV19|15|.|TRBD2|TRBJ2-1
TGTGCCAGTAGTATCAGCGGGAGCTCCTACAATGAGCAGTTCTTC
CASSISGSSYNEQFF
>TRBV6-1|16|.|TRBD1|TRBJ1-1
TGTGCCAGCAGTGTCGGTACAGGGGCCATGAACACTGAAGCTTTCTTT
CASSVGTGAMNTEAFF
>TRBV5-6|14|.|.|TRBJ1-3
TGTGCCAGCAGCACTGACACCTCTGGAAACACCATATATTTT
CASSTDTSGNTIYF